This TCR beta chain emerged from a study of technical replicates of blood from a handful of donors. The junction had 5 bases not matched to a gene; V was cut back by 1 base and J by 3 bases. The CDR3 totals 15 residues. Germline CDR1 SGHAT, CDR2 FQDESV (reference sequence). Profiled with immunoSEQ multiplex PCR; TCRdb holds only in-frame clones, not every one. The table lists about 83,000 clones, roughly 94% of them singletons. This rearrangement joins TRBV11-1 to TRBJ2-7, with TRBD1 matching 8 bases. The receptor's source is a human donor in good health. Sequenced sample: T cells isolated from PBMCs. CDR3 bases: TGTGCCAGCAGCTTAGGGACAGGGCCACACTACGAGCAGTACTTC. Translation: CASSLGTGPHYEQYF.